This TCR beta chain was recorded in a study of shared clonotypes between healthy human individuals. The study, taken as a whole, reports: In the sorted subsets, rarefaction showed sequencing was incomplete despite large depth.

The study ran the assay at deep level. Using immunoSEQ multiplex PCR, the repertoire was profiled, and TCRdb retains in-frame clones only, with some absent. The table has under 1,100,000 clones, about 74% seen once; the top ten hold around 1.4%. CDR1 and CDR2 from the germline V gene are GTSNPN and SVGIG (reference sequence). The CDR3 runs 15 residues. After removal of 3 bases from V and 4 bases from J, the junction contained 8 bases not matched to a gene. Researchers partitioned CD4+ cells into CD45RA+ naive and CD45RA-negative memory subsets. This clone was observed a few times. Its antigen is unknown.

The receptor was isolated from a man between 18 and 35 years old in good health. The chain is built from TRBV30 and TRBJ1-5; 8 bases match TRBD1. Input material: memory CD4+ T cells sorted from blood. Specified subset: CD45RA-negative fraction. The CDR3 DNA follows: TGTGCCTGGAGGAAAGAGGGACAGGTAAATCAGCCCCAGCATTTT. Translated: CAWRKEGQVNQPQHF.